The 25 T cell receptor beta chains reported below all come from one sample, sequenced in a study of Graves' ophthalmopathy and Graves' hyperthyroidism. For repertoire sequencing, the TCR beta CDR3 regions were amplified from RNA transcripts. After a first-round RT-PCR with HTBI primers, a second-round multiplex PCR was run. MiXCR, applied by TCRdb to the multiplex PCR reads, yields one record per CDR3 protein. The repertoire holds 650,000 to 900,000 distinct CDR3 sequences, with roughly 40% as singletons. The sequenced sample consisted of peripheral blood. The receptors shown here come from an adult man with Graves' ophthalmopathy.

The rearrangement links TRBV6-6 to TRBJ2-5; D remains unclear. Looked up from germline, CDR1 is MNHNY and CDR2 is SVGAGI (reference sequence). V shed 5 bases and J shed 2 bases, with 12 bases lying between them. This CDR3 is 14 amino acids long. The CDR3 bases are TGTGCCAGCAGTGAAGCGCTGATACAAGAGACCCAGTACTTC. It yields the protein CASSEALIQETQYF.

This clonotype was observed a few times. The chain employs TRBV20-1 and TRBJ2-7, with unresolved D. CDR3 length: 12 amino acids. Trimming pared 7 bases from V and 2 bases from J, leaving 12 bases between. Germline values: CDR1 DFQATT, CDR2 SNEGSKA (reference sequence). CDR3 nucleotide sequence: TGCAGTGTTCCGAGGAGCGCCTACGAGCAGTACTTC. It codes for CSVPRSAYEQYF.

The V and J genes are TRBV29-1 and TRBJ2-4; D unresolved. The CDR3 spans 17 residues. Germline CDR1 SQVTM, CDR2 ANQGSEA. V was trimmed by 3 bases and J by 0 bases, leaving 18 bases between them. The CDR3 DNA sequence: TGCAGCGTTGAGCCTCGTTTACAGATGCTAGCCAAAAACATTCAGTACTTC. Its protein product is CSVEPRLQMLAKNIQYF.

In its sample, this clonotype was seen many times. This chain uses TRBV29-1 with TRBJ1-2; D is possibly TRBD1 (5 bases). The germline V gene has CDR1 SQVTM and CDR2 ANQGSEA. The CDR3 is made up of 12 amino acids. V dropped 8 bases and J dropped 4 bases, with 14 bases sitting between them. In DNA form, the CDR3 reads TGCAGCTCGACCAGGGAGCTCTATGGCTACACCTTC. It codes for CSSTRELYGYTF.

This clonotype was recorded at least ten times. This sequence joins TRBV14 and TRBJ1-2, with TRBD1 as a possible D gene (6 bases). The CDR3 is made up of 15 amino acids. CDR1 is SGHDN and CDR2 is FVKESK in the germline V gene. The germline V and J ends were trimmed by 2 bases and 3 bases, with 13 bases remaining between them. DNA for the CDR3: TGTGCCAGCAGCCAAAGTCAGGACAGATACTATGGCTACACCTTC. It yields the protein CASSQSQDRYYGYTF.

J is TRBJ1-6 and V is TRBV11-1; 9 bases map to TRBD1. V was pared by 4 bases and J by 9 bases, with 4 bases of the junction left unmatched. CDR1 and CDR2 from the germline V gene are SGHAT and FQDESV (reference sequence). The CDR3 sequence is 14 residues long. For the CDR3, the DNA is TGTGCCAGCAGCTCTGACAGGGGGAGTTCACCCCTCCACTTT. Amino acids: CASSSDRGSSPLHF.

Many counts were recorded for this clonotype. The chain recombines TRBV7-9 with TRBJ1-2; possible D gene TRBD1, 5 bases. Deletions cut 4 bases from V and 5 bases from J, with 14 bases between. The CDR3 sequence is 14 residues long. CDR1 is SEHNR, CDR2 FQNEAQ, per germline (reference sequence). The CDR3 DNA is TGTGCCAGCAGCTCCACCGGGGGAGGGTATGGCTACACCTTC. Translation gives CASSSTGGGYGYTF. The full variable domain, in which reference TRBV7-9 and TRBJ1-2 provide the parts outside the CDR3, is DTGVSQNPRHKITKRGQNVTFRCDPISEHNRLYWYRQTLGQGPEFLTYFQNEAQLEKSRLLSDRFSAERPKGSFSTLEIQRTEQGDSAMYLCASSSTGGGYGYTFGSGTRLTVV.

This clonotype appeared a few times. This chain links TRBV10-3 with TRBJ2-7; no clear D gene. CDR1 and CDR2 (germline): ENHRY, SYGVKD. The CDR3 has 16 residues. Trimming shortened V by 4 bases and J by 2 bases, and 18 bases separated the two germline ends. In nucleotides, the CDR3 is TGTGCCATCAGTGTTCGGAGCGATGATATTACCTACGAGCAGTACTTC. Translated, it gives CAISVRSDDITYEQYF.

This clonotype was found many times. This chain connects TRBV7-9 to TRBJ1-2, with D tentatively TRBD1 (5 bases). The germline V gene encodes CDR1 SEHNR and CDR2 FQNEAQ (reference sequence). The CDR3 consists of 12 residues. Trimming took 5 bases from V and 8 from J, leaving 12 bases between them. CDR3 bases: TGTGCCAGCAGCCTGGGGGTCGGCGGCTACACCTTC. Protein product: CASSLGVGGYTF.

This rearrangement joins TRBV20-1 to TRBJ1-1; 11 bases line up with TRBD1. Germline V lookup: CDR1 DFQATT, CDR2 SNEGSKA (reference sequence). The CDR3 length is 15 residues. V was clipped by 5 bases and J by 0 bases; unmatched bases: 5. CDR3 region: CSAAGTGGMNTEAFF. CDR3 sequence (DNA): TGCAGTGCTGCGGGGACAGGGGGGATGAACACTGAAGCTTTCTTT.

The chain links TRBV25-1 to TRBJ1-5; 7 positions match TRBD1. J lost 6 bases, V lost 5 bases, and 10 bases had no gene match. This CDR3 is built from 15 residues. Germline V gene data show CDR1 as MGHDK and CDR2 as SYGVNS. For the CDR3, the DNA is TGTGCCAGCAGTTTTTCCAGGGGGTCAGTTCAGCCCCAGCATTTT. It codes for CASSFSRGSVQPQHF.

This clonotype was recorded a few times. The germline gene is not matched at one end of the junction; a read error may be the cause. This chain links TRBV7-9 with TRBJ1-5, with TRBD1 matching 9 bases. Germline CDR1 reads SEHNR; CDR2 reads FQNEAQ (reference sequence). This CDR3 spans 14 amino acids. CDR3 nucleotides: TGCGCCAGCAGCCAAGATCGGTCGACAGGGGGGCGGCATTTT. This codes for CASSQDRSTGGRHF.

The CDR3 reads CAGGGNYGYTF. The CDR3 DNA reads as TGTGCCGGGGGTGGTAACTATGGCTACACCTTC. The chain uses TRBV7-9 and TRBJ1-2; tentatively, D is TRBD1 (5 bases). The germline V gene encodes CDR1 SEHNR and CDR2 FQNEAQ (reference sequence). Trimming stripped 11 bases from V and 1 base from J, with 8 bases between. The CDR3 is 11 amino acids.

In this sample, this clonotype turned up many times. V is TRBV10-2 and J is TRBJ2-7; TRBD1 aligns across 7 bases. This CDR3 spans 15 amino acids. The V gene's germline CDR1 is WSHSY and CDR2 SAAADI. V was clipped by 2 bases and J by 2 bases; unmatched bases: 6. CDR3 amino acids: CASSEQDGTAYEQYF. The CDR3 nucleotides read TGCGCCAGCAGTGAGCAGGACGGGACAGCCTACGAGCAGTACTTC.

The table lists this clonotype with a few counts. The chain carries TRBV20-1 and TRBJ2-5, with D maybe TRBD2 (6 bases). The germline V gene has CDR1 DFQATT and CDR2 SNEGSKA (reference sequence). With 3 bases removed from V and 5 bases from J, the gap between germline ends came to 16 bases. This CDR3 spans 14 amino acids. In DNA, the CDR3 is TGCAGTGCTAGTTGGACACGGGGGAAGGAGACCCAGTACTTC. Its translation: CSASWTRGKETQYF.

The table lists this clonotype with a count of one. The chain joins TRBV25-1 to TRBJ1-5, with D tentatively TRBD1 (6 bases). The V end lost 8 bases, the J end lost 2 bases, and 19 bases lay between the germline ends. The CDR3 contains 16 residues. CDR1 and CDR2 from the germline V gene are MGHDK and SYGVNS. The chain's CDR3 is CASVDRQASGNQPQHF. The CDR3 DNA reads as TGTGCCAGCGTTGACAGACAGGCTTCGGGCAATCAGCCCCAGCATTTT. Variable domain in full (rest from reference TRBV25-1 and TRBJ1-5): EADIYQTPRYLVIGTGKKITLECSQTMGHDKMYWYQQDPGMELHLIHYSYGVNSTEKGDLSSESTVSRIRTEHFPLTLESARPSHTSQYLCASVDRQASGNQPQHFGDGTRLSIL.

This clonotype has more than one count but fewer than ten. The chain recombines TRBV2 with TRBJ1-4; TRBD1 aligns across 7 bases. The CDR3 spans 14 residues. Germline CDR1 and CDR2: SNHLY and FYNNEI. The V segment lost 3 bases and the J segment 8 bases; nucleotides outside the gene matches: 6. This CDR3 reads CASSDNRGYEKLFF. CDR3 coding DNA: TGTGCCAGCAGTGACAACAGGGGCTACGAAAAACTGTTTTTT.

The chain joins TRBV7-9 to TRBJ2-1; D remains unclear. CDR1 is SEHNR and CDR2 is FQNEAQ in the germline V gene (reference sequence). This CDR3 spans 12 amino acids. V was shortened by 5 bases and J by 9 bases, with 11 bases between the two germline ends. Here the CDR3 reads CASSLQVAEQFF. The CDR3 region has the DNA TGTGCCAGCAGCCTTCAGGTAGCTGAGCAGTTCTTC.

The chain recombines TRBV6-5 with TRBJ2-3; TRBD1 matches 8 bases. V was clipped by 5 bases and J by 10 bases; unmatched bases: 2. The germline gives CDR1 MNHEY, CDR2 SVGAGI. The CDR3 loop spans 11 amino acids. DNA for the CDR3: TGTGCCAGCAGTCGGGACAGGTCGCAGTATTTT. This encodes CASSRDRSQYF.

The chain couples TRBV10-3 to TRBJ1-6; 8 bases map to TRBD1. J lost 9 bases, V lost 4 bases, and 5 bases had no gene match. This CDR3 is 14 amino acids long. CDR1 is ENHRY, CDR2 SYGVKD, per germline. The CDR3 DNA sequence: TGTGCCATCAGTGCGGACAGGGTTGGTTCACCCCTCCACTTT. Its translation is CAISADRVGSPLHF.

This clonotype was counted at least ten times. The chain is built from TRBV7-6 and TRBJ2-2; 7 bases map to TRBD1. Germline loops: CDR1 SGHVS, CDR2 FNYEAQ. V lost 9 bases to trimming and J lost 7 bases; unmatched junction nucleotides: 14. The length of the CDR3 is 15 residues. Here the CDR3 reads CASTRQGSGNGELFF. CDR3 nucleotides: TGTGCCAGTACGAGACAGGGTTCGGGGAACGGGGAGCTGTTTTTT.

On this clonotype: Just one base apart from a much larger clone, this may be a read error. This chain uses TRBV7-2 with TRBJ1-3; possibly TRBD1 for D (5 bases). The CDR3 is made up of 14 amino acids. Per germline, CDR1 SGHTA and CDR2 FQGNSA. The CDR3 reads CASSLPGSGTTIYF. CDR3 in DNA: TGTGCCAGCAGCTTACCAGGGTCTGGAACCACCATATATTTT.

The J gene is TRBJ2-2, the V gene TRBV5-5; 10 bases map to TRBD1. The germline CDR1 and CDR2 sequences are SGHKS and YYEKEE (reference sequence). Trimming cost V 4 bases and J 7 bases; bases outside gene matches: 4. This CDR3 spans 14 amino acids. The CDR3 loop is CASSTGQGIGELFF. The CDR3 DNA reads TGTGCCAGCAGCACGGGACAGGGGATCGGGGAGCTGTTTTTT.

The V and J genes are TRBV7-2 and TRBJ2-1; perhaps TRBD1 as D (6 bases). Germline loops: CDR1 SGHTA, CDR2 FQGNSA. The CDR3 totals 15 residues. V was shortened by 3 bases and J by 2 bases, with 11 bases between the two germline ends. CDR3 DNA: TGTGCCAGCAGCTTTACAGGGTTAACCTACAATGAGCAGTTCTTC. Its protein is CASSFTGLTYNEQFF.

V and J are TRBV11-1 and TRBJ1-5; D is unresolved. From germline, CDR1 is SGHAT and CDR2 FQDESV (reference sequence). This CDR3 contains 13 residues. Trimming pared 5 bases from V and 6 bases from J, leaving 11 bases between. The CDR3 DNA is TGTGCCAGCAGCGCTGGGGTCACTCAGCCCCAGCATTTT. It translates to CASSAGVTQPQHF.